The clone carrying this T cell receptor beta chain was recorded once. The target antigen is unknown. This entry is derived from a study of cytomegalovirus exposure and HLA in healthy donors. At the level of the study: Clustering assigned about four fifths of the 350 to 450 genotyped donors to the Caucasian-associated ancestry cluster. The study, taken as a whole, reports: One cluster of highly shared sequence variants probably arose as a sequencing artifact. Fewer N-insertions than the roughly 670-donor mean were reportedly shown by an Asian-associated ancestry cluster in a later analysis. No immune exposure information besides CMV serostatus was available.

The CDR3 covers 15 residues. CDR1 is LGHNA and CDR2 is YSLEER in the germline V gene. J was trimmed by 4 bases and V by 1 base; bases with no gene match: 6. 13 Jbeta primers and 60 Vbeta primers were used for the PCR. The assay was immunoSEQ multiplex PCR, and TCRdb's table has in-frame clones only and misses some. The repertoire includes some 190,000 clones, 80% of them detected once, and approximately 1.3% sits in the top ten. The sequencing sample was made of PBMCs. This sequence was found in a girl aged 5-17 years in good health and CMV-seropositive. This sequence joins TRBV4-3 and TRBJ1-2; 7 bases are shared with TRBD1. CDR3 amino acids: CASSQGKGGSYGYTF. The CDR3 DNA reads as TGCGCCAGCAGCCAAGGAAAAGGGGGCTCCTATGGCTACACCTTC.